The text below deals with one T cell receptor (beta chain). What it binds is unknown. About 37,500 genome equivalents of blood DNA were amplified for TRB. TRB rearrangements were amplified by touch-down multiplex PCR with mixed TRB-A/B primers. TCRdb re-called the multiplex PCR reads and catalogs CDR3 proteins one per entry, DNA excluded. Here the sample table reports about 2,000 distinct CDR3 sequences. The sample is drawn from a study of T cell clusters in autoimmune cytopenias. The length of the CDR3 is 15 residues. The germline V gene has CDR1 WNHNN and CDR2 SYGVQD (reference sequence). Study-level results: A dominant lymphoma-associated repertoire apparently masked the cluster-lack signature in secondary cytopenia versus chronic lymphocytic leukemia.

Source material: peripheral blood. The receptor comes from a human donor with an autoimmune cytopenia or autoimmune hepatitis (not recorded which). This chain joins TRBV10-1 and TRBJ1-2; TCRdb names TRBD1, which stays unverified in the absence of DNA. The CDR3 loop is CASSERGQGKYGYTF.